What follows are 17 T cell receptor beta chains derived from one specimen sequenced in a study of T cell responses to AZD1222 COVID-19 vaccine. The protocol was immunoSEQ multiplex PCR, while the TCRdb copy is restricted to in-frame clones and leaves out a portion. Altogether tens of thousands of clones are present, 85% to 95% being singletons, with the ten largest covering 28%. The material was peripheral blood, obtained 28 days after the second AZD1222 dose. These receptors were collected from an adult who received the AZD1222 COVID-19 vaccine.

The chain combines TRBV29-1 with TRBJ1-5; D might be TRBD1 (5 bases). Germline CDR1 reads SQVTM; CDR2 reads ANQGSEA. This CDR3 region has 14 residues. Trimming took off 4 bases at V and 0 bases at J, with 10 bases between the two ends. This CDR3 is CSVVSGNSNQPQHF. The CDR3 DNA follows: TGCAGCGTTGTTTCAGGGAATAGCAATCAGCCCCAGCATTTT.

This chain connects TRBV6-5 to TRBJ2-5; the match to TRBD1 covers 11 bases. The CDR3 extends over 14 amino acids. The V segment lost 6 bases and the J segment 5 bases; nucleotides outside the gene matches: 5. Germline values: CDR1 MNHEY, CDR2 SVGAGI. DNA for the CDR3: TGTGCCAGCAGCCCGGACAGGGGGCGGGAGACCCAGTACTTC. Translating gives CASSPDRGRETQYF.

The gene calls are TRBV5-1 and TRBJ1-1; D gene unclear. Germline V gene lookup returns CDR1 SGHRS and CDR2 YFSETQ. This CDR3 contains 14 residues. Deletions cut 5 bases from V and 0 bases from J, with 11 bases between. The CDR3 DNA reads as TGCGCCAGCAGGAACGACGGCATGAACACTGAAGCTTTCTTT. As protein: CASRNDGMNTEAFF. The full variable domain, in which reference TRBV5-1 and TRBJ1-1 provide the parts outside the CDR3, is KAGVTQTPRYLIKTRGQQVTLSCSPISGHRSVSWYQQTPGQGLQFLFEYFSETQRNKGNFPGRFSGRQFSNSRSEMNVSTLELGDSALYLCASRNDGMNTEAFFGQGTRLTVV.

The gene calls are TRBV2 and TRBJ2-4; a possible D gene is TRBD2 (5 bases). The CDR3 has 17 residues. Germline CDR1 and CDR2: SNHLY and FYNNEI. V shed 2 bases and J shed 0 bases, with 14 bases lying between them. CDR3 amino acids: CASSESGTGEAKNIQYF. The DNA for the CDR3 is TGTGCCAGCAGTGAATCCGGAACCGGGGAAGCCAAAAACATTCAGTACTTC.

The rearrangement joins TRBV11-2 to TRBJ2-7; D is possibly TRBD2 (5 bases). V was clipped by 4 bases and J by 6 bases, with 13 bases between them. The CDR3 runs to 13 residues. The germline CDR1 and CDR2 sequences are SGHAT and FQNNGV. CDR3 nucleotides: TGTGCCAGCAGCTACGCCGACCGGGGCGAGCAGTACTTC. This gives the protein CASSYADRGEQYF.

This rearrangement joins TRBV11-2 to TRBJ1-4, with D unresolved. V lost 0 bases and J lost 2, with 13 bases in between. Germline loops: CDR1 SGHAT, CDR2 FQNNGV. The length of the CDR3 is 17 residues. CDR3 residues: CASSLDQRAGTNEKLFF. The CDR3 region has the DNA TGTGCCAGCAGCTTAGATCAGAGGGCTGGGACTAATGAAAAACTGTTTTTT. Full variable domain (missing parts from reference TRBV11-2 and TRBJ1-4): EAGVAQSPRYKIIEKRQSVAFWCNPISGHATLYWYQQILGQGPKLLIQFQNNGVVDDSQLPKDRFSAERLKGVDSTLKIQPAKLEDSAVYLCASSLDQRAGTNEKLFFGSGTQLSVL.

The chain carries TRBV9 and TRBJ1-1, with 9 bases identical to TRBD1. The CDR3 is 15 residues long. CDR1 is SGDLS, CDR2 YYNGEE, per germline. V shed 4 bases, J shed 1 base, and the junction held 5 bases outside the gene matches. The chain's CDR3 is CASSLTGGGNTEAFF. As DNA, the CDR3 is TGTGCCAGCAGCCTCACAGGGGGCGGGAACACTGAAGCTTTCTTT.

V gene TRBV25-1 combines with J gene TRBJ2-2; D remains ambiguous. Deletions cut 3 bases from V and 0 bases from J, with 14 bases between. Per germline, CDR1 MGHDK and CDR2 SYGVNS. The CDR3 covers 17 residues. The CDR3, as DNA: TGTGCCAGCAGTGACCAGCGATCATTCGCGAACACCGGGGAGCTGTTTTTT. Translating it yields CASSDQRSFANTGELFF.

The CDR3 loop is CASSSGTGEETQYF. The DNA for the CDR3 is TGTGCCAGCAGTTCCGGGACAGGGGAAGAGACCCAGTACTTC. This rearrangement joins TRBV6-5 to TRBJ2-5; 10 positions agree with TRBD1. The germline V gene has CDR1 MNHEY and CDR2 SVGAGI. The CDR3 runs 14 residues. V lost 4 bases, J lost 3 bases, and 2 bases stayed unmatched.

The V and J genes are TRBV27 and TRBJ2-2; 16 nucleotides align to TRBD2. The CDR3 extends over 18 amino acids. J lost 5 bases, V lost 2 bases, and 5 bases had no gene match. Germline V lookup: CDR1 MNHEY, CDR2 SMNVEV (reference sequence). This CDR3 reads CASSLQGTSGRETGELFF. In DNA form, the CDR3 reads TGTGCCAGCAGTTTACAGGGGACTAGCGGGAGGGAGACCGGGGAGCTGTTTTTT.

This chain joins TRBV4-1 and TRBJ2-7; D perhaps matches TRBD2 (6 bases). V was clipped by 3 bases and J by 1 base, with 16 bases between them. CDR3 length: 16 residues. Germline V gives CDR1 MGHRA, CDR2 YSYEKL. CDR3 sequence reads: CASSHGVSGNSYEQYF. CDR3 nucleotides: TGCGCCAGCAGCCATGGCGTTAGCGGAAATTCCTACGAGCAGTACTTC.

The chain links TRBV11-2 to TRBJ1-3; 8 bases fit TRBD1. The ends lost 7 bases at V and 1 base at J; junction bases unmatched: 9. Germline V lookup: CDR1 SGHAT, CDR2 FQNNGV. The length of the CDR3 is 16 residues. In nucleotides, the CDR3 is TGTGCCAGCACCGGACAGGGCCGACCTTCTGGAAACACCATATATTTT. It translates to CASTGQGRPSGNTIYF.

The chain is built from TRBV25-1 and TRBJ2-6; D gene unclear. There are 14 residues in the CDR3. V lost 3 bases and J lost 1, with 4 bases in between. Per the germline V gene, CDR1 is MGHDK and CDR2 is SYGVNS. DNA of the CDR3: TGTGCCAGCAGTGATTGGTCTGGGGCCAACGTCCTGACTTTC. Its protein product is CASSDWSGANVLTF. The whole variable domain, remainder taken from reference TRBV25-1 and TRBJ2-6, is EADIYQTPRYLVIGTGKKITLECSQTMGHDKMYWYQQDPGMELHLIHYSYGVNSTEKGDLSSESTVSRIRTEHFPLTLESARPSHTSQYLCASSDWSGANVLTFGAGSRLTVL.

The rearrangement uses TRBV28 and TRBJ1-5; D is possibly TRBD1 (5 bases). Germline V gives CDR1 MDHEN, CDR2 SYDVKM. V lost 3 bases, J lost 2 bases, and 11 bases lay in between. The CDR3 has 15 amino acids. In nucleotides, the CDR3 is TGTGCCAGCAGTTTGATAGGGGAGGGCAATCAGCCCCAGCATTTT. The encoded protein is CASSLIGEGNQPQHF.

This clone was counted a single time. The chain joins TRBV7-9 to TRBJ1-1; D uncertain. This CDR3 is built from 13 residues. Trimming shortened V by 5 bases and J by 5 bases, and 12 bases separated the two germline ends. The germline CDR1 and CDR2 sequences are SEHNR and FQNEAQ (reference sequence). CDR3 in amino acids: CASSPAGGTEAFF. Here the CDR3 DNA reads TGTGCCAGCAGCCCCGCTGGTGGGACTGAAGCTTTCTTT.

V usage is TRBV11-3 and J usage is TRBJ2-3; perhaps TRBD2 as D (6 bases). The CDR3 extends over 16 amino acids. The ends were cut back, 5 bases at V and 2 bases at J, with 17 bases in the middle. Germline assignment: CDR1 SGHNT and CDR2 YENEEA. As DNA, the CDR3 is TGTGCCAGCAGCGGGTTCGGGGGTGGTCACACAGATACGCAGTATTTT. It codes for CASSGFGGGHTDTQYF.

The V and J genes are TRBV5-1 and TRBJ1-5; D unresolved. This CDR3 region has 15 residues. V gave up 0 bases and J gave up 4 bases, with 11 bases separating them. Germline V gene lookup returns CDR1 SGHRS and CDR2 YFSETQ. The CDR3 region is CASSLAPGLNQPQHF. In nucleotides, the CDR3 is TGCGCCAGCAGCTTGGCGCCAGGACTAAATCAGCCCCAGCATTTT.